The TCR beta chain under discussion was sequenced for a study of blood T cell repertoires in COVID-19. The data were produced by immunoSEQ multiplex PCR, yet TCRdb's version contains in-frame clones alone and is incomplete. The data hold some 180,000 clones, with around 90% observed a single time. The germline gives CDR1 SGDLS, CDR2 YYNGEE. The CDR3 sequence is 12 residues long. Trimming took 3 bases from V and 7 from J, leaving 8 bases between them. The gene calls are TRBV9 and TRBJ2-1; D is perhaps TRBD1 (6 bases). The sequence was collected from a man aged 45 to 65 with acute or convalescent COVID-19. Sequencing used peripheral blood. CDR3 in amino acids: CASSGDRNEQFF. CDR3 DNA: TGTGCCAGCAGCGGCGACAGGAATGAGCAGTTCTTC.